This is a list of T cell receptor beta chains from one sample in a study of PD-L1 blockade in urothelial cancer. Assay used: immunoSEQ multiplex PCR; TCRdb lists only in-frame clones, some missing. The sample has around 38,000 clones; 86% are singletons. The sequences come from PBMCs, collected around atezolizumab (anti-PD-L1) treatment. These TCRs come from a man aged 55 to 70 with urothelial cancer. Both conserved end residues are part of each CDR3. D genes are given only for firm matches. The size entry is marked missing in some rows and otherwise reads once, few, many or a size class.

clone_size,d_call,v_call,j_call,cdr3_aa,cdr3_nt
.,.,TRBV9,TRBJ2-2,CASSVWDKNTGELFF,TGTGCCAGCAGCGTCTGGGACAAGAACACCGGGGAGCTGTTTTTT
.,TRBD1,TRBV5-1,TRBJ2-1,CASSPPGTGGNEQFF,TGCGCCAGCAGCCCTCCCGGGACAGGCGGCAATGAGCAGTTCTTC
.,.,TRBV7-9,TRBJ1-1,CASSLVAGMNTEAFF,TGTGCCAGCAGCTTAGTGGCAGGGATGAACACTGAAGCTTTCTTT
.,TRBD2,TRBV19,TRBJ2-2,CASSPRTSGSRTGELFF,TGTGCCAGTAGTCCAAGGACTAGCGGGAGCCGGACCGGGGAGCTGTTTTTT
.,.,TRBV11-2,TRBJ1-3,CASSLDRQVIRNTIYF,TGTGCCAGCAGCTTAGATCGCCAGGTAATTAGGAACACCATATATTTT
.,.,TRBV11-1,TRBJ1-2,CASSLRGNNGYTF,TGTGCCAGCAGCTTACGGGGAAATAATGGCTACACCTTC
.,TRBD2,TRBV7-2,TRBJ2-3,CASSSGLAGPSTDTQYF,TGTGCCAGCAGCTCGGGACTAGCGGGACCTAGCACAGATACGCAGTATTTT
.,.,TRBV28,TRBJ1-1,CASSSPMTEAFF,TGTGCCAGCAGTTCCCCTATGACTGAAGCTTTCTTT
.,TRBD1,TRBV19,TRBJ1-1,CASSITTGFAEAFF,TGTGCCAGTAGTATAACGACAGGGTTTGCTGAAGCTTTCTTT
.,.,TRBV2,TRBJ1-6,CASRGAGSYNSPLHF,TGTGCCAGCAGGGGGGCCGGCTCCTATAATTCACCCCTCCACTTT
.,.,TRBV7-7,TRBJ2-2,CASSSVVGDTGELFF,TGTGCTAGCAGCTCTGTCGTAGGGGACACCGGGGAGCTGTTTTTT
.,.,TRBV7-9,TRBJ2-3,CASSLEGGRTDTQYF,TGTGCCAGCAGCTTAGAAGGGGGACGCACAGATACGCAGTATTTT
.,.,TRBV18,TRBJ2-7,CASSLLREPRAYEQYF,TGTGCCAGCTCACTCCTCCGGGAGCCTAGGGCCTACGAGCAGTACTTC
.,.,TRBV29-1,TRBJ2-5,CSVGEQTQYF,TGCAGCGTTGGGGAGCAAACCCAGTACTTC
.,.,TRBV5-1,TRBJ1-1,CASRERQMNTEAFF,TGCGCCAGCAGGGAGAGGCAGATGAACACTGAAGCTTTCTTT
few,TRBD1,TRBV6-5,TRBJ2-7,CASIRTGSNEQYF,TGTGCCAGCATAAGGACAGGGAGCAACGAGCAGTACTTC
.,TRBD1,TRBV5-1,TRBJ2-5,CASSLGQGVKETQYF,TGCGCCAGCAGCCTCGGACAGGGCGTAAAAGAGACCCAGTACTTC
.,TRBD2,TRBV2,TRBJ2-1,CASRGGLAGGYNEQFF,TGTGCCAGCAGGGGAGGACTAGCGGGGGGCTACAATGAGCAGTTCTTC
.,.,TRBV18,TRBJ1-6,CASSPPPVASYNSPLHF,TGTGCCAGCTCACCACCTCCGGTTGCGTCCTATAATTCACCCCTCCACTTT
.,.,TRBV7-2,TRBJ2-3,CASSSQVDTQYF,TGTGCCAGCAGCTCTCAGGTGGATACGCAGTATTTT
.,TRBD2,TRBV7-2,TRBJ2-1,CASSSGLLHNEQFF,TGTGCCAGCAGCTCGGGACTACTCCACAATGAGCAGTTCTTC
.,.,TRBV10-3,TRBJ2-1,CAISDASPKNEQFF,TGTGCCATCAGTGACGCTAGTCCCAAAAATGAGCAGTTCTTC
.,TRBD1,TRBV5-6,TRBJ1-2,CASSFGQGGYGYTF,TGTGCCAGCAGCTTCGGACAGGGAGGCTATGGCTACACCTTC
.,.,TRBV5-1,TRBJ2-7,CASRQEYEQYF,TGCGCCAGTCGCCAGGAATACGAGCAGTACTTC
.,TRBD2,TRBV4-2,TRBJ2-3,CASSQDRLAGGDTQYF,TGTGCCAGCAGCCAAGACCGACTAGCGGGTGGGGATACGCAGTATTTT
.,.,TRBV5-5,TRBJ1-4,CASSSNRTKKLFF,TGTGCCAGCAGCTCAAATCGGACTAAAAAACTGTTTTTT
.,TRBD2,TRBV7-2,TRBJ2-7,CASSSPASGVRYEQYF,TGTGCCAGCAGCTCCCCCGCTAGCGGGGTTAGGTACGAGCAGTACTTC
.,.,TRBV30,TRBJ2-4,CAWSDDAGNIQYF,TGTGCCTGGAGTGACGATGCGGGAAACATTCAGTACTTC
.,TRBD1,TRBV4-1,TRBJ1-3,CASSQTPRGLGLVDSGNTIYF,TGCGCCAGCAGCCAGACACCCAGGGGGCTCGGGTTGGTGGACTCTGGAAACACCATATATTTT
.,TRBD1,TRBV6-5,TRBJ1-1,CASSWTGVNTEAFF,TGTGCCAGCAGCTGGACAGGGGTAAACACTGAAGCTTTCTTT
once,.,TRBV7-2,TRBJ1-5,CASSLGGGRTNQPQHF,TGTGCCAGCAGCTTAGGGGGCGGCAGGACCAATCAGCCCCAGCATTTT
.,TRBD1,TRBV7-8,TRBJ1-5,CASSLDPWDSAYSNQPQHF,TGTGCCAGCAGCTTAGATCCCTGGGACAGCGCCTATAGCAATCAGCCCCAGCATTTT
.,TRBD2,TRBV30,TRBJ2-3,CAWSLTGTSGTDTQYF,TGTGCCTGGAGTCTTACCGGGACTAGCGGCACAGATACGCAGTATTTT
.,TRBD1,TRBV28,TRBJ1-1,CASSIQGAPEAFF,TGTGCCAGCAGCATACAGGGGGCCCCTGAAGCTTTCTTT